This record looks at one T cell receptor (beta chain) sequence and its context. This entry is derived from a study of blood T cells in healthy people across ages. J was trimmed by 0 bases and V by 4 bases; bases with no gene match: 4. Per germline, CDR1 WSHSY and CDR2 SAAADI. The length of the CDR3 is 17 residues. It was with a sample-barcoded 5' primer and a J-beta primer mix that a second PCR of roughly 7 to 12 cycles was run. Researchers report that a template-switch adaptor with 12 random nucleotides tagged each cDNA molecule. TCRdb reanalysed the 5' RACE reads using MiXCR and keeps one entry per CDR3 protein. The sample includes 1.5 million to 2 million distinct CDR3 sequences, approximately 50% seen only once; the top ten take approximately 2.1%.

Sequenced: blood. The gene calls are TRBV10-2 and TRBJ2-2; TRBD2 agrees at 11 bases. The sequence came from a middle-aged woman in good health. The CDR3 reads CASSVLAGGANTGELFF. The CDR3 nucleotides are TGCGCCAGCAGTGTTCTAGCGGGGGGAGCGAACACCGGGGAGCTGTTTTTT.